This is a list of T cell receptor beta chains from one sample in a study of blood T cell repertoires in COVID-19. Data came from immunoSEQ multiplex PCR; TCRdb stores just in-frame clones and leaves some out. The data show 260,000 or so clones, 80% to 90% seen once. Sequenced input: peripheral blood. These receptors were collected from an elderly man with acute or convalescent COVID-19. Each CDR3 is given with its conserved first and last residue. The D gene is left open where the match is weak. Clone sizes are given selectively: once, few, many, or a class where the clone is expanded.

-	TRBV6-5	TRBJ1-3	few	TGTGCCAGCAGTTCACCCAGCCTCACTGGGAGCACCATATATTTT	CASSSPSLTGSTIYF
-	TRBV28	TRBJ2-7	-	TGTGCCAGCAGCTTACCCGGGAGATCCTACGAGCAGTACTTC	CASSLPGRSYEQYF
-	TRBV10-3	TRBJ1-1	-	TGTGCCATCACCAGAGCGGGGAACACTGAAGCTTTCTTT	CAITRAGNTEAFF
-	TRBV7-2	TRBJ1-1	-	TGTGCCAGCAGTCTCATGCCCGGGAACACTGAAGCTTTCTTT	CASSLMPGNTEAFF
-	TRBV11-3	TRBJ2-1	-	TGTGCCAGCAGCTTTAATTCCTACAATGAGCAGTTCTTC	CASSFNSYNEQFF
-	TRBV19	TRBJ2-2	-	TGTGCCAGTAGTATTACCGGGACTGAGAGAAGCGGGGAGCTGTTTTTT	CASSITGTERSGELFF
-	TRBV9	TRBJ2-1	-	TGTGCCAGCAGCGTAAGGGACTCTCTTAAGTCGGAGCAGTTCTTC	CASSVRDSLKSEQFF
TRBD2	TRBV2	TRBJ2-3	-	TGTGCCAGCAGTGACGGGGGGACAGATACGCAGTATTTT	CASSDGGTDTQYF
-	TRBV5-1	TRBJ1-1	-	TGCGCCAGCAGCTTGTGGGGACAACTAAACACTGAAGCTTTCTTT	CASSLWGQLNTEAFF
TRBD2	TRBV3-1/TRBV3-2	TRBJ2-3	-	TGTGCCAGCAGCCAAGGATACAGCGGGAGGGCCACAGATACGCAGTATTTT	CASSQGYSGRATDTQYF
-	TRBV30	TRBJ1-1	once	TGTGCCTGGATAGGACAGCCGAACACTGAAGCTTTCTTT	CAWIGQPNTEAFF
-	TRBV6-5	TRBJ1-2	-	TGTGCCAGCAGTTACTCGGTTCAGGGAGGCTATGGCTACACCTTC	CASSYSVQGGYGYTF
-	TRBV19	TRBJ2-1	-	TGTGCCAGTAGAGACCCGGGGTCCGCTTACAATGAGCAGTTCTTC	CASRDPGSAYNEQFF
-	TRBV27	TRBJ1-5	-	TGTGCCAGCAGTTTAACCAGACAGTACAATCAGCCCCAGCATTTT	CASSLTRQYNQPQHF
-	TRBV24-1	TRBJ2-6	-	TGTGCCACCAGTGCCCCGACAGTCAACTCTGGGGCCAACGTCCTGACTTTC	CATSAPTVNSGANVLTF
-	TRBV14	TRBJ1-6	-	TGTGCCAGCAGCCAAGATTCCCCTGACTACTCACCCCTCCACTTT	CASSQDSPDYSPLHF
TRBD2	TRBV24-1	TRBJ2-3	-	TGTGCCACCAGTGATTTTGGTCTAGCGGGATATCCCGATACGCAGTATTTT	CATSDFGLAGYPDTQYF
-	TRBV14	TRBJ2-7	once	TGTGCCAGCTCCGGGGGTCCCTACGAGCAGTACTTC	CASSGGPYEQYF
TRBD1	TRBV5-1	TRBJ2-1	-	TGCGCCAGCAGCGACGTTTACCGACAGGGGCTTCGGAATGAGCAGTTCTTC	CASSDVYRQGLRNEQFF
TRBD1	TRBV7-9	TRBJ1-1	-	TGTGCCAGCAGCTTAGACAGGGGCTCTGAAGCTTTCTTT	CASSLDRGSEAFF
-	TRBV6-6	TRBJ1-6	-	TGTGCCAGCACCGTATACCGGGGGGGGCATTCACCCCTCCACTTT	CASTVYRGGHSPLHF
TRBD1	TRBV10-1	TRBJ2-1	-	TGCGCCAGCAGTGCCCGGGACAGGGTCTATGAGCAGTTCTTC	CASSARDRVYEQFF
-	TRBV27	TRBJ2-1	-	TGTGCCAGCAGTTTCTCACAGGGTTTCGGCTTTTCGCATGAGCAGTTCTTC	CASSFSQGFGFSHEQFF
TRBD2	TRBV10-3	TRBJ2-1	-	TGTGCCATCAGGGGGGAGGGGAGTAACTCCTACAATGAGCAGTTCTTC	CAIRGEGSNSYNEQFF
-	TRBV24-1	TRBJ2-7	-	TGTGCCACCAGTGCCGAGAACAGTCCTAATAACGAGCAGTACTTC	CATSAENSPNNEQYF
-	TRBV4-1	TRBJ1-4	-	TGCGCCAGCAGCTCTGGAGGGACGGGTGAAAAACTGTTTTTT	CASSSGGTGEKLFF
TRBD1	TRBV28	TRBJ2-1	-	TGTGCCAGCAGTCGACAGGGTGAGGATGAGCAGTTCTTC	CASSRQGEDEQFF
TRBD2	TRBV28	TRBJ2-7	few	TGTGCCAGCAAGGTTTTAGCGGGGGCCCGCTGGGAGCAGTACTTC	CASKVLAGARWEQYF
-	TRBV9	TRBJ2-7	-	TGTGCCAGCAGCGAATCGTCAGGCCCAGCCTACGAGCAGTACTTC	CASSESSGPAYEQYF
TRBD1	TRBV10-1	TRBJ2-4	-	TGCGCCAGCAGTGAGGCAGGGGGTTTAAACATTCAGTACTTC	CASSEAGGLNIQYF
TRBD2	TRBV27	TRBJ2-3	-	TGTGCCAGCCGCTACATCGGACTAGCGGGAGATACAGATACGCAGTATTTT	CASRYIGLAGDTDTQYF
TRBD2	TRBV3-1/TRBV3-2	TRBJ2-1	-	TGTGCCAGCAGCCACCGACAGGGACTAGCGGTTAGGGATGAGCAGTTCTTC	CASSHRQGLAVRDEQFF
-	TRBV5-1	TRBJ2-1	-	TGCGCCAGCAGCTTGGTGGAGCCTCGCCAGTTCTTC	CASSLVEPRQFF
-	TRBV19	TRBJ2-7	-	TGTGCCAGTAGTCTACGACAGACTCCCTACGAGCAGTACTTC	CASSLRQTPYEQYF
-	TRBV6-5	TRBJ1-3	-	TGTGCCAGCAGGAGCTTTTCCGGAAACACCATATATTTT	CASRSFSGNTIYF
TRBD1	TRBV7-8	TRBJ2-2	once	TGTGCCAGCAGCCACCGACCACAGGGGATTAGCGGGGAGCTGTTTTTT	CASSHRPQGISGELFF
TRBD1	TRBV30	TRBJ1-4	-	TGTGCCTGGAACTCAGGGGGCGCCGGTGAAAAACTGTTTTTT	CAWNSGGAGEKLFF
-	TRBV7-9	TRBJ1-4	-	TGTGCCAGCAGCTTAGATGGACAGCCAAACGAAAAACTGTTTTTT	CASSLDGQPNEKLFF
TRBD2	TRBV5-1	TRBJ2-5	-	TGCGCCAGCAGCTTGGACGGGAGGGCGCAGACCCAGTACTTC	CASSLDGRAQTQYF
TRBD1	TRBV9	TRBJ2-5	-	TGTGCCAGCAGCGTAGGAGAGGGACAGGTCCAAGAGACCCAGTACTTC	CASSVGEGQVQETQYF
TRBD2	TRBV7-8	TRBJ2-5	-	TGTGCCAGCAGCACTAGCGGGGCCGGGGGCGAGACCCAGTACTTC	CASSTSGAGGETQYF
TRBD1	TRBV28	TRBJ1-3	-	TGTGCCACCAGACCCGGGACAGGGAAGGATGGAAACACCATATATTTT	CATRPGTGKDGNTIYF
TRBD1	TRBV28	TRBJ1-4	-	TGTGCCAGCAGTTCTCCGGGACAGGGACTAGGGGGGGAAAAACTGTTTTTT	CASSSPGQGLGGEKLFF
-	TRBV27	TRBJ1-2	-	TGTGCCAGCAGTCAAGGACAGCCCTATGGCTACACCTTC	CASSQGQPYGYTF
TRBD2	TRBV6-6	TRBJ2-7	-	TGTGCCAGCAGTCCCCGTGATAGCGGGAGAGTAAATGTCGAGCAGTACTTC	CASSPRDSGRVNVEQYF
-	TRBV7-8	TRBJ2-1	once	TGTGCCAGCAGCCGGAACCAGGCCTCGTACAATGAGCAGTTCTTC	CASSRNQASYNEQFF
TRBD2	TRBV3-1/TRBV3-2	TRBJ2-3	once	TGTGCCAGCAGCCTGGGGACTAGCGGGAGGACAGATACGCAGTATTTT	CASSLGTSGRTDTQYF
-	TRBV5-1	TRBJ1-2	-	TGCGCCAGCAGCTTGGACGGAGAAGATTATGGCTACACCTTC	CASSLDGEDYGYTF
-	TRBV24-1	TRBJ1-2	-	TGTGCCACCAGTGATACGGTTAATGGCTACACCTTC	CATSDTVNGYTF
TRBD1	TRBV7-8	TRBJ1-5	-	TGTGCCAGCAGCTGGACAGGGAAGGATCAGCCCCAGCATTTT	CASSWTGKDQPQHF